Shown below are 22 T cell receptor beta chains from a single sample sequenced in a study of molecular identifiers for immune sequencing clone quantification. TCRdb fed the PCR reads into MiXCR, producing one record per CDR3 protein. Here the sample spans under 600,000 distinct CDR3 sequences, about a fifth being singletons. Input material: naive CD8+ T cells from blood, with Jurkat cell RNA spiked in. Subset in this sample: FACS-sorted CD8+CD4-CCR7+CD45RA+ naive T cells. The receptor set was obtained from a human donor in good health. Some libraries in this study had Jurkat cell RNA spiked in.

Note on this clonotype: A read error may produce the germline difference seen at one junction end. This chain joins TRBV20-1 and TRBJ2-2; the match to TRBD2 covers 7 bases. The CDR3 runs to 14 residues. Germline values: CDR1 DFQATT, CDR2 SNEGSKA (reference sequence). The CDR3 DNA follows: TGCAGTGCTAGTAGGCGGGAGAACACCGGGGAGCTGTCTTTT. It yields the protein CSASRRENTGELSF.

The genes are TRBV6-6 and TRBJ2-7; D may be TRBD1 (6 bases). Trimming took 6 bases from V and 0 from J, leaving 18 bases between them. CDR3 length equals 16 residues. Germline CDR1 and CDR2: MNHNY and SVGAGI (reference sequence). The CDR3 region has the DNA TGTGCCAGCAGCCCCTTTGTAGGACAGAACTCCTACGAGCAGTACTTC. Its translation is CASSPFVGQNSYEQYF.

V usage is TRBV12-3 or TRBV12-4 and J usage is TRBJ2-3, with 12 bases matching TRBD2. With 2 bases clipped from V and 4 bases from J, the junction kept 7 bases outside the gene matches. The CDR3 has 17 amino acids. The CDR3 is CASSLFLAGGLADTQYF. CDR3 in DNA: TGTGCCAGCAGTTTATTCCTAGCGGGGGGGCTCGCAGATACGCAGTATTTT.

In its sample, this clonotype was seen many times. The chain is built from TRBV7-9 and TRBJ1-5, with 9 bases lining up with TRBD1. This CDR3 is built from 20 residues. Germline V lookup: CDR1 SEHNR, CDR2 FQNEAQ (reference sequence). The J segment lost 0 bases and the V segment lost 3 bases, leaving 15 bases of the junction unmatched. DNA of the CDR3: TGTGCCAGCAGCTTCAATCCGGGACAGGGCCCTTTTTATAGCAATCAGCCCCAGCATTTT. It codes for CASSFNPGQGPFYSNQPQHF.

This clonotype has more than one count but fewer than ten. The CDR3 spells CASSFGSRDGYTF. The CDR3 DNA reads as TGTGCCAGCAGCTTTGGCAGCAGGGATGGCTACACCTTC. The chain carries TRBV7-6 and TRBJ1-2, with D perhaps TRBD1 (5 bases). From germline, CDR1 is SGHVS and CDR2 FNYEAQ. This CDR3 has 13 residues. V dropped 3 bases and J dropped 6 bases, with 11 bases sitting between them.

This chain uses TRBV4-1 with TRBJ2-7; D is perhaps TRBD2 (5 bases). V was clipped by 0 bases and J by 2 bases, with 11 bases between them. Germline values: CDR1 MGHRA, CDR2 YSYEKL. The CDR3 totals 15 residues. The DNA for the CDR3 is TGCGCCAGCAGCCAAGATCTCGGAGCGGCCTACGAGCAGTACTTC. Encoded protein: CASSQDLGAAYEQYF.

V is TRBV11-2 and J is TRBJ1-3; no firm D call. CDR3 size: 15 residues. The V end was cut by 1 base, the J end by 6 bases, with 13 bases between. Germline V gives CDR1 SGHAT, CDR2 FQNNGV. The CDR3 loop reads CASSLGFGGSNTIYF. The CDR3 DNA follows: TGTGCCAGCAGCTTAGGGTTCGGTGGTTCAAACACCATATATTTT. Full variable domain (missing parts from reference TRBV11-2 and TRBJ1-3): EAGVAQSPRYKIIEKRQSVAFWCNPISGHATLYWYQQILGQGPKLLIQFQNNGVVDDSQLPKDRFSAERLKGVDSTLKIQPAKLEDSAVYLCASSLGFGGSNTIYFGEGSWLTVV.

The table lists this clonotype with many counts. V usage is TRBV27 and J usage is TRBJ2-7; D may be TRBD2 (5 bases). The germline V and J ends were trimmed by 5 bases and 5 bases, with 10 bases remaining between them. This CDR3 comprises 12 residues. CDR1 is MNHEY, CDR2 SMNVEV, per germline (reference sequence). CDR3 sequence (DNA): TGTGCCAGCAGTGGCCCGGGGAACGAGCAGTACTTC. Its protein product is CASSGPGNEQYF.

This clonotype was seen a handful of times. The chain has TRBV20-1 and TRBJ2-7; TRBD2 matches 13 bases. Germline lookup yields CDR1 DFQATT and CDR2 SNEGSKA (reference sequence). This CDR3 is built from 15 residues. The V and J ends lost 6 bases and 4 bases, in that order; junction bases with no gene match: 9. The CDR3 DNA follows: TGCAGTGCCCGGGGACTAGCGGGATTACGGTACGAGCAGTACTTC. It translates to CSARGLAGLRYEQYF.

This clonotype was recorded at least ten times. The V gene is TRBV3-1, the J gene TRBJ1-4; 7 nucleotides align to TRBD1. This CDR3 is built from 15 residues. V shed 4 bases and J 3 bases; nucleotides not matched to a gene: 5. Germline V gene sequence: CDR1 LGHDT, CDR2 YNNKEL (reference sequence). The CDR3 region has the DNA TGTGCCAGCAGCCCTGTTACAGGGGCTAATGAAAAACTGTTTTTT. Its translation is CASSPVTGANEKLFF.

This clonotype was observed a handful of times. In DNA form, the CDR3 reads TGTGCCAGCCCGGACCCGAACACCGGGGAGCTGTTTTTT. Amino acids: CASPDPNTGELFF. The genes are TRBV9 and TRBJ2-2; D gene uncertain. CDR3 length equals 13 residues. V lost 7 bases and J 0 bases, leaving 7 bases between the germline ends. Germline CDR1 reads SGDLS; CDR2 reads YYNGEE.

The V call is TRBV7-9, the J call TRBJ2-3, with D possibly being TRBD1 or TRBD2 (5 bases each). The CDR3 spans 14 residues. Per the germline V gene, CDR1 is SEHNR and CDR2 is FQNEAQ (reference sequence). Trimming left V 3 bases short and J 1 base short, with 8 bases between. CDR3 nucleotides: TGTGCCAGCAGCTTGATGGGGGGCACAGATACGCAGTATTTT. This codes for CASSLMGGTDTQYF.

This clonotype was recorded many times. The rearrangement joins TRBV13 to TRBJ1-1; D is ambiguous. Germline assignment: CDR1 PRHDT and CDR2 FYEKMQ (reference sequence). V was clipped by 4 bases and J by 5 bases, with 14 bases between them. This CDR3 is 14 amino acids long. In nucleotides, the CDR3 is TGTGCCAGCAGCTCAGTTGGGGAATGGACTGAAGCTTTCTTT. Encoded protein: CASSSVGEWTEAFF.

The rearrangement joins TRBV3-1 to TRBJ2-7, with 14 positions matching TRBD2. Per the germline V gene, CDR1 is LGHDT and CDR2 is YNNKEL (reference sequence). This CDR3 has 15 amino acids. Losses at the gene ends were 3 bases for V and 4 bases for J; bases not matched to a gene: 2. CDR3: CASSQRTSGRYEQYF. DNA for the CDR3: TGTGCCAGCAGCCAGCGGACTAGCGGGAGGTACGAGCAGTACTTC.

This clonotype was seen ten or more times. The gene calls are TRBV5-1 and TRBJ2-7, with D perhaps matching TRBD2 (5 bases). Trimming took 4 bases from V and 5 from J, leaving 25 bases between them. Germline lookup yields CDR1 SGHRS and CDR2 YFSETQ. The CDR3 length is 17 residues. The CDR3: CASSRTPGKSTFHEQYF. For the CDR3, the DNA is TGCGCCAGCAGCCGGACCCCGGGGAAAAGCACCTTCCACGAGCAGTACTTC.

Comment on this clonotype: Given a much more abundant clone one base away, this may be a read error. The V gene is TRBV6-5, the J gene TRBJ1-6; D not certain. Germline CDR1 reads MNHEY; CDR2 reads SVGAGI. CDR3 size: 14 residues. The CDR3: CASSYDSYDSPLHF. For the CDR3, the DNA is TGTGCCAGCAGTTATGACTCCTATGATTCACCCCTCCACTTT.

This clonotype was seen a single time. A much larger clone lies a single base off, so this may be a read error. V usage is TRBV29-1 and J usage is TRBJ1-5; the match to TRBD1 covers 8 bases. The CDR3 length is 14 residues. CDR1 and CDR2 from the germline V gene are SQVTM and ANQGSEA. The CDR3 region has the DNA TGCGGCGTTGAGACAGGGGAGAGCAATCAGCCCCAGCATTTT. Translated, it gives CGVETGESNQPQHF.

V and J are TRBV19 and TRBJ2-3; 10 positions match TRBD1. The trim removed 4 bases at V and 8 bases at J, leaving 12 bases unmatched. Germline V gene lookup returns CDR1 LNHDA and CDR2 SQIVND (reference sequence). The CDR3 sequence is 16 residues long. The CDR3 sequence: CASSTTGGLAVATQYF. As DNA, the CDR3 is TGTGCCAGTAGTACGACAGGGGGCCTGGCCGTCGCTACGCAGTATTTT.

There are many counts of this clonotype. V is TRBV6-6 and J is TRBJ2-5; no reliable D call. The CDR3 is 15 amino acids. The V gene's germline CDR1 is MNHNY and CDR2 SVGAGI (reference sequence). Trimming took off 2 bases at V and 7 bases at J, with 17 bases between the two ends. The CDR3 loop reads CASSYPSAEFATQYF. The CDR3 nucleotides read TGTGCCAGCAGTTACCCCTCGGCCGAATTTGCGACCCAGTACTTC.

The V gene is TRBV19, the J gene TRBJ2-3; D is possibly TRBD2 (6 bases). Trimming cost V 5 bases and J 4 bases, with 10 bases left between them. The CDR3 has 13 amino acids. The germline CDR1 and CDR2 sequences are LNHDA and SQIVND (reference sequence). The CDR3 nucleotides read TGTGCCAGTAGTGTACGGGAGTCAGATACGCAGTATTTT. This sequence encodes CASSVRESDTQYF.

This clonotype has only a few counts. The chain joins TRBV27 to TRBJ2-3; no definite D call. V gave up 0 bases and J gave up 6 bases, with 10 bases separating them. Germline lookup yields CDR1 MNHEY and CDR2 SMNVEV (reference sequence). The CDR3 is 14 amino acids. Written as DNA, the CDR3 is TGTGCCAGCAGTTTATCCGATGTTTTGGATACGCAGTATTTT. It is translated as CASSLSDVLDTQYF.

This clonotype was counted many times. The chain joins TRBV20-1 to TRBJ2-7; D uncertain. The germline V gene has CDR1 DFQATT and CDR2 SNEGSKA (reference sequence). Trimming removed 2 bases from V and 5 bases from J, with 13 bases in between. This CDR3 region has 13 residues. The CDR3 protein is CSARTLVGDEQYF. The CDR3 DNA reads as TGCAGTGCTAGAACCCTGGTTGGGGACGAGCAGTACTTC.